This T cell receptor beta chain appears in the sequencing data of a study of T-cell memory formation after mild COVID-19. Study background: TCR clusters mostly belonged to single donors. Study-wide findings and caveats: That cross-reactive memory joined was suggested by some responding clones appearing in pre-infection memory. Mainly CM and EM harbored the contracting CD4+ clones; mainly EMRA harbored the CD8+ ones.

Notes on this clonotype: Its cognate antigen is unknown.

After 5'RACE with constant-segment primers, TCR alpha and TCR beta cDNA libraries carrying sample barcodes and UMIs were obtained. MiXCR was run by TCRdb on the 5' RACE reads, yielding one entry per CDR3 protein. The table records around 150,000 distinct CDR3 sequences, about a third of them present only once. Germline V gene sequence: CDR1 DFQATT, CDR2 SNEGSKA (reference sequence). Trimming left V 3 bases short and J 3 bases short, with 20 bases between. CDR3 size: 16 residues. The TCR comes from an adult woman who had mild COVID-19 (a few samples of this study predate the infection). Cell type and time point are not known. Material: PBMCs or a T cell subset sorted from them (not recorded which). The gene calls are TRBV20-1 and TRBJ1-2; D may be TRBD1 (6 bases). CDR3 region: CSASGLEAYRDYGYTF. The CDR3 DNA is TGCAGTGCTAGTGGTTTAGAAGCATACAGGGACTATGGCTACACCTTC.